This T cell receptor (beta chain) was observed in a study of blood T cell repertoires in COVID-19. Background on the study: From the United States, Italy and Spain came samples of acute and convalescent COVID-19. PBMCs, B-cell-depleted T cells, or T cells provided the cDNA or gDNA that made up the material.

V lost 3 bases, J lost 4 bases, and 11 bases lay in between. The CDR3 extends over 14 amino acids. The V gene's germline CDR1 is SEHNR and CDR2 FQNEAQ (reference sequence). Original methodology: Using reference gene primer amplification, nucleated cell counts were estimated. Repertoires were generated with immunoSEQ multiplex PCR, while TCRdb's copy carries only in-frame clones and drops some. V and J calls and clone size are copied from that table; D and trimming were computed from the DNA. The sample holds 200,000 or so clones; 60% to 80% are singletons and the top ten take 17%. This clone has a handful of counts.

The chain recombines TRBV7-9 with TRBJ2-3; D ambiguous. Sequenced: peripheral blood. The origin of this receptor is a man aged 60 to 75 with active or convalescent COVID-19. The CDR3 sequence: CASSFNRVSDTQYF. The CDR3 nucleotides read TGTGCCAGCAGCTTTAACCGGGTTTCAGATACGCAGTATTTT.